This record covers a single T cell receptor beta chain. Methods used by the authors: Reference gene primer amplification gave estimated nucleated cell counts. The protocol was immunoSEQ multiplex PCR, while the TCRdb copy is restricted to in-frame clones and leaves out a portion. V and J calls and clone size come straight from that table; D and trimming were deduced from the DNA. The sample has about 370,000 clones, around 87% seen once. The entry originates in a study of blood T cell repertoires in COVID-19. The CDR3 contains 16 residues. Germline V CDR1 and CDR2: SGHNT, YYREEE (reference sequence). Trimming at V came to 4 bases and at J to 5 bases, leaving 12 bases not matched to a gene. The cohort comprised adults aged 18 to 89 years residing in some 24 US areas. Participants reported their clinical history, and cohort assignment relied on those reports.

The rearrangement joins TRBV5-4 to TRBJ2-7, with 10 bases that match TRBD1. This receptor was identified in a man younger than 35 who had recovered from COVID-19. The sample consisted of PBMCs or T cells enriched from blood (not recorded which). In nucleotides, the CDR3 is TGTGCCAGCAGCCGCACAGGGGACAGGGGAAGGAACGAGCAGTACTTC. Translated, it gives CASSRTGDRGRNEQYF.